Given below is one TCR beta chain in context. Its antigen is currently unknown. TCRdb re-analysed the RT-PCR reads in MiXCR, keeping a single row per CDR3 protein. The sample records around 470,000 distinct CDR3 sequences, approximately 7.3% being singletons. The data were taken from a study of response to subunit inactivated influenza vaccine. CDR3 length equals 13 residues. V gave up 6 bases and J gave up 6 bases, with 14 bases separating them. Germline lookup yields CDR1 MGHDK and CDR2 SYGVNS. Study findings and constraints: Each seasonal influenza vaccination, the authors suggested, recruits few new T cells.

The genes are TRBV25-1 and TRBJ1-2, with TRBD1 as a possible D gene (6 bases). The sequences come from PBMCs from blood, collected less than 30 months after vaccination. The TCR originated in a man between 45 and 75 years old who received an inactivated influenza vaccine. The DNA of the CDR3 is TGTGCCAGCAGGATTACAGGGCTTGATGGCTACACCTTC. This translates into CASRITGLDGYTF.